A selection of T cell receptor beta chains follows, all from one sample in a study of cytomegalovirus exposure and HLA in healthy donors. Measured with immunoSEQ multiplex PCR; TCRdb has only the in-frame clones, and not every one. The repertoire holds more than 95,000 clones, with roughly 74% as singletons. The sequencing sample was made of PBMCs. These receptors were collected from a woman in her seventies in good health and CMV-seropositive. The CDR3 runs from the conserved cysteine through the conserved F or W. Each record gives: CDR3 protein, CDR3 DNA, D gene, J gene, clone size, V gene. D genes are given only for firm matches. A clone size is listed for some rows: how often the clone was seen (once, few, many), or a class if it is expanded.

CDR3 protein: CASSEKLAPLLSYEQYF
CDR3 DNA: TGCGCCAGCAGCGAAAAACTAGCCCCCCTATTAAGCTACGAGCAGTACTTC
D gene: NA
J gene: TRBJ2-7
clone size: NA
V gene: TRBV5-1

CDR3 protein: CASSSGLREQFF
CDR3 DNA: TGTGCCAGCAGTTCGGGACTACGAGAGCAGTTCTTC
D gene: TRBD2
J gene: TRBJ2-1
clone size: NA
V gene: TRBV27

CDR3 protein: CASILPGVPTEAFF
CDR3 DNA: TGTGCCAGCATCCTCCCGGGGGTGCCCACTGAAGCTTTCTTT
D gene: NA
J gene: TRBJ1-1
clone size: NA
V gene: TRBV2

CDR3 protein: CASSPGEHSYEQYF
CDR3 DNA: TGTGCCAGCTCACCCGGGGAGCACTCCTACGAGCAGTACTTC
D gene: NA
J gene: TRBJ2-7
clone size: NA
V gene: TRBV18

CDR3 protein: CASRPGLENYEQYF
CDR3 DNA: TGCGCCAGCAGGCCGGGACTAGAGAACTACGAGCAGTACTTC
D gene: TRBD2
J gene: TRBJ2-7
clone size: NA
V gene: TRBV5-1

CDR3 protein: CASSQDGEQYF
CDR3 DNA: TGTGCCAGCAGCCAAGACGGCGAGCAGTACTTC
D gene: NA
J gene: TRBJ2-7
clone size: NA
V gene: TRBV4-2

CDR3 protein: CASRPTGNQPQHF
CDR3 DNA: TGTGCCAGCAGGCCCACGGGCAATCAGCCCCAGCATTTT
D gene: NA
J gene: TRBJ1-5
clone size: NA
V gene: TRBV27

CDR3 protein: CATSREFQLNTEAFF
CDR3 DNA: TGTGCCACCAGCAGAGAATTCCAATTGAACACTGAAGCTTTCTTT
D gene: NA
J gene: TRBJ1-1
clone size: NA
V gene: TRBV15

CDR3 protein: CASSLEGASDTQYF
CDR3 DNA: TGTGCCAGCAGTTTAGAGGGTGCATCAGATACGCAGTATTTT
D gene: NA
J gene: TRBJ2-3
clone size: NA
V gene: TRBV28

CDR3 protein: CASSVTGGETQYF
CDR3 DNA: TGCGCCAGCAGTGTGACGGGAGGAGAGACCCAGTACTTC
D gene: TRBD2
J gene: TRBJ2-5
clone size: few
V gene: TRBV10-1

CDR3 protein: CASSSTSEGFF
CDR3 DNA: TGTGCCAGCAGTTCAACTAGCGAGGGGTTCTTC
D gene: TRBD2
J gene: TRBJ2-1
clone size: NA
V gene: TRBV28

CDR3 protein: CASSLRGGGTGELFF
CDR3 DNA: TGCGCCAGCAGCTTAAGGGGAGGAGGCACCGGGGAGCTGTTTTTT
D gene: NA
J gene: TRBJ2-2
clone size: NA
V gene: TRBV5-1

CDR3 protein: CASNDPGGARFEQFF
CDR3 DNA: TGTGCCAGTAATGATCCAGGGGGCGCCCGGTTTGAGCAGTTCTTC
D gene: TRBD1
J gene: TRBJ2-1
clone size: NA
V gene: TRBV19

CDR3 protein: CASSPWTGGNEQFF
CDR3 DNA: TGTGCCAGCAGTCCATGGACAGGGGGCAATGAGCAGTTCTTC
D gene: TRBD1
J gene: TRBJ2-1
clone size: NA
V gene: TRBV6-5

CDR3 protein: CASSEQGVENEKLFF
CDR3 DNA: TGTGCCAGCAGCGAGCAGGGCGTGGAGAATGAAAAACTGTTTTTT
D gene: NA
J gene: TRBJ1-4
clone size: NA
V gene: TRBV7-6

CDR3 protein: CASSLQGNNSPLHF
CDR3 DNA: TGTGCCAGCAGTCTTCAGGGGAATAATTCACCCCTCCACTTT
D gene: NA
J gene: TRBJ1-6
clone size: NA
V gene: TRBV6-4

CDR3 protein: CASSPRQGTRYNEQFF
CDR3 DNA: TGTGCCAGCAGCCCCAGACAGGGGACGAGGTACAATGAGCAGTTCTTC
D gene: TRBD1
J gene: TRBJ2-1
clone size: few
V gene: TRBV5-4

CDR3 protein: CASSPGTGVAQFF
CDR3 DNA: TGTGCCAGCAGTCCCGGGACAGGGGTTGCGCAGTTCTTC
D gene: TRBD1
J gene: TRBJ2-1
clone size: NA
V gene: TRBV11-3

CDR3 protein: CSVVTGGAGNEQFF
CDR3 DNA: TGCAGCGTTGTGACAGGGGGCGCGGGCAATGAGCAGTTCTTC
D gene: TRBD1
J gene: TRBJ2-1
clone size: few
V gene: TRBV29-1

CDR3 protein: CASSGDRNTEAFF
CDR3 DNA: TGTGCCAGCTCAGGGGACAGGAACACTGAAGCTTTCTTT
D gene: TRBD1
J gene: TRBJ1-1
clone size: NA
V gene: TRBV18

CDR3 protein: CSVSTGFGYGYTF
CDR3 DNA: TGCAGCGTCTCGACAGGGTTTGGCTATGGCTACACCTTC
D gene: TRBD1
J gene: TRBJ1-2
clone size: NA
V gene: TRBV29-1

CDR3 protein: CASSPDNYGYTF
CDR3 DNA: TGTGCCAGCAGCCCGGACAATTATGGCTACACCTTC
D gene: NA
J gene: TRBJ1-2
clone size: NA
V gene: TRBV5-8

CDR3 protein: CASSSSTGQIDTQYF
CDR3 DNA: TGTGCCAGCAGCTCCTCCACGGGTCAGATAGATACGCAGTATTTT
D gene: NA
J gene: TRBJ2-3
clone size: NA
V gene: TRBV7-8

CDR3 protein: CASSPEGAGRTGTGELFF
CDR3 DNA: TGTGCCAGCAGCCCGGAGGGCGCGGGGAGAACCGGGACCGGGGAGCTGTTTTTT
D gene: NA
J gene: TRBJ2-2
clone size: NA
V gene: TRBV9

CDR3 protein: CASSYGDRVNSPLHF
CDR3 DNA: TGTGCCAGCAGTTACGGGGACAGGGTCAATTCACCCCTCCACTTT
D gene: TRBD1
J gene: TRBJ1-6
clone size: once
V gene: TRBV6-5

CDR3 protein: CASGQVGLVVALHF
CDR3 DNA: TGTGCCAGCGGTCAGGTGGGCCTTGTGGTGGCCCTCCACTTT
D gene: NA
J gene: TRBJ1-6
clone size: NA
V gene: TRBV28

CDR3 protein: CASSVGTSGSGEQYF
CDR3 DNA: TGTGCCAGCAGCGTCGGGACTAGCGGGAGCGGCGAGCAGTACTTC
D gene: TRBD2
J gene: TRBJ2-7
clone size: once
V gene: TRBV9

CDR3 protein: CASSPGVRSNYGYTF
CDR3 DNA: TGTGCCAGCAGCCCCGGGGTCCGTTCTAACTATGGCTACACCTTC
D gene: NA
J gene: TRBJ1-2
clone size: NA
V gene: TRBV5-6

CDR3 protein: CASSRRGYNEQFF
CDR3 DNA: TGTGCCAGCAGTCGTAGGGGGTACAATGAGCAGTTCTTC
D gene: NA
J gene: TRBJ2-1
clone size: NA
V gene: TRBV9

CDR3 protein: CASMGLNNSPLHF
CDR3 DNA: TGTGCCAGTATGGGGCTCAATAATTCACCCCTCCACTTT
D gene: NA
J gene: TRBJ1-6
clone size: NA
V gene: TRBV19

CDR3 protein: CASSPPRGNEKLFF
CDR3 DNA: TGCGCCAGCAGCCCCCCCCGCGGTAATGAAAAACTGTTTTTT
D gene: NA
J gene: TRBJ1-4
clone size: NA
V gene: TRBV4-3

CDR3 protein: CASSLMGGHEETQYF
CDR3 DNA: TGTGCCAGCAGCTTAATGGGGGGTCACGAAGAGACCCAGTACTTC
D gene: NA
J gene: TRBJ2-5
clone size: NA
V gene: TRBV7-2

CDR3 protein: CASRRQGSAETQYF
CDR3 DNA: TGTGCCAGCAGACGACAGGGGTCTGCAGAGACCCAGTACTTC
D gene: TRBD1
J gene: TRBJ2-5
clone size: NA
V gene: TRBV6-6

CDR3 protein: CASSPTGRQGFHEQYF
CDR3 DNA: TGTGCCAGCAGCCCTACGGGACGACAGGGATTCCACGAGCAGTACTTC
D gene: TRBD1
J gene: TRBJ2-7
clone size: once
V gene: TRBV7-4

CDR3 protein: CASSPSLGQLNTEAFF
CDR3 DNA: TGTGCCAGCAGTCCGTCCCTTGGACAGTTGAACACTGAAGCTTTCTTT
D gene: NA
J gene: TRBJ1-1
clone size: NA
V gene: TRBV28

CDR3 protein: CASSYSPGWDNGYTF
CDR3 DNA: TGTGCCAGCAGTTACTCGCCAGGGTGGGATAATGGCTACACCTTC
D gene: NA
J gene: TRBJ1-2
clone size: NA
V gene: TRBV6-6

CDR3 protein: CASSADRGEKLFF
CDR3 DNA: TGTGCCAGCAGTGCTGACAGGGGAGAAAAACTGTTTTTT
D gene: TRBD1
J gene: TRBJ1-4
clone size: NA
V gene: TRBV2

CDR3 protein: CASRPLLGQGYGYTF
CDR3 DNA: TGTGCCAGCAGGCCCCTCCTAGGACAGGGCTATGGCTACACCTTC
D gene: TRBD1
J gene: TRBJ1-2
clone size: NA
V gene: TRBV27

CDR3 protein: CASSLAHAQETQYF
CDR3 DNA: TGTGCCAGCAGCTTAGCACACGCCCAAGAGACCCAGTACTTC
D gene: NA
J gene: TRBJ2-5
clone size: few
V gene: TRBV7-2

CDR3 protein: CASSFQSGRGQYF
CDR3 DNA: TGCGCCAGCAGCTTTCAGTCCGGGAGGGGGCAGTACTTC
D gene: TRBD2
J gene: TRBJ2-7
clone size: NA
V gene: TRBV5-1

CDR3 protein: CASSSLAGVADTQYF
CDR3 DNA: TGTGCCAGCAGTTCACTAGCGGGAGTAGCAGATACGCAGTATTTT
D gene: TRBD2
J gene: TRBJ2-3
clone size: NA
V gene: TRBV6-6

CDR3 protein: CASSLLQGRNQPQHF
CDR3 DNA: TGTGCCAGCAGTTTACTACAGGGTAGGAATCAGCCCCAGCATTTT
D gene: NA
J gene: TRBJ1-5
clone size: NA
V gene: TRBV27

CDR3 protein: CASSLFNRGNYGYTF
CDR3 DNA: TGTGCCAGCAGCTTGTTTAACAGGGGGAACTATGGCTACACCTTC
D gene: TRBD1
J gene: TRBJ1-2
clone size: NA
V gene: TRBV7-3

CDR3 protein: CASSKMAGYRKKTDTQYF
CDR3 DNA: TGTGCCAGCAGCAAAATGGCCGGCTACAGAAAGAAAACAGATACGCAGTATTTT
D gene: NA
J gene: TRBJ2-3
clone size: few
V gene: TRBV21-1

CDR3 protein: CASSRDRATNEKLFF
CDR3 DNA: TGTGCCAGCAGTAGGGACAGGGCAACTAATGAAAAACTGTTTTTT
D gene: TRBD1
J gene: TRBJ1-4
clone size: few
V gene: TRBV28

CDR3 protein: CASSGEAGTYNEQFF
CDR3 DNA: TGTGCCAGCAGTGGGGAAGCGGGGACCTACAATGAGCAGTTCTTC
D gene: TRBD2
J gene: TRBJ2-1
clone size: NA
V gene: TRBV6-4

CDR3 protein: CASSSPRWRRLVHEQYF
CDR3 DNA: TGTGCCAGCAGTTCCCCTCGTTGGCGGCGTCTCGTCCACGAGCAGTACTTC
D gene: NA
J gene: TRBJ2-7
clone size: NA
V gene: TRBV28

CDR3 protein: CSVVGHSYEQYF
CDR3 DNA: TGCAGCGTTGTGGGACACTCCTACGAGCAGTACTTC
D gene: NA
J gene: TRBJ2-7
clone size: NA
V gene: TRBV29-1

CDR3 protein: CASSLNSGGPFQETQYF
CDR3 DNA: TGTGCCAGCAGCTTAAATAGCGGGGGTCCCTTCCAAGAGACCCAGTACTTC
D gene: TRBD2
J gene: TRBJ2-5
clone size: NA
V gene: TRBV7-4

CDR3 protein: CASSLAISGGGAFF
CDR3 DNA: TGTGCCAGCAGCTTAGCTATTTCAGGGGGTGGTGCTTTCTTT
D gene: TRBD1
J gene: TRBJ1-1
clone size: NA
V gene: TRBV7-6

CDR3 protein: CASTGGNNYGYTF
CDR3 DNA: TGTGCCAGCACCGGGGGGAATAACTATGGCTACACCTTC
D gene: NA
J gene: TRBJ1-2
clone size: NA
V gene: TRBV28

CDR3 protein: CASSLTGWSYGYTF
CDR3 DNA: TGTGCCAGTAGTTTAACAGGGTGGAGCTATGGCTACACCTTC
D gene: NA
J gene: TRBJ1-2
clone size: NA
V gene: TRBV19

CDR3 protein: CASSPRLAGGESYEQYF
CDR3 DNA: TGCGCCAGCAGCCCGAGGTTAGCAGGGGGTGAATCCTACGAGCAGTACTTC
D gene: TRBD1
J gene: TRBJ2-7
clone size: NA
V gene: TRBV4-3

CDR3 protein: CASSRPGQGEETQYF
CDR3 DNA: TGTGCCAGCAGCCGACCGGGACAGGGGGAAGAGACCCAGTACTTC
D gene: TRBD1
J gene: TRBJ2-5
clone size: NA
V gene: TRBV5-6